The next 2 T cell receptor beta chains were all read from a single sample in a study of T cells in Graves' hyperthyroidism and ophthalmopathy. It was RNA transcripts that yielded the amplified TCR beta CDR3 regions. The study used the HTBI primer set for a first-round RT-PCR of the TCR CDR3. TCRdb processed the multiplex PCR reads anew with MiXCR; each CDR3 protein has one entry. The sample includes around 620,000 distinct CDR3 sequences, just over 45% seen only once; the top ten take 19%. Sequences were obtained from peripheral blood or thyroid tissue (not recorded which). These receptors were obtained from an adult woman with Graves' disease, either hyperthyroidism or ophthalmopathy (not recorded which).

This clonotype was counted ten times or more. The chain employs TRBV25-1 and TRBJ2-3, with TRBD1 matching over 9 bases. J gave up 0 bases and V 3 bases, and 7 bases lay outside the gene matches. Germline V gene data show CDR1 as MGHDK and CDR2 as SYGVNS. CDR3 length equals 17 residues. Here the CDR3 reads CASSDPLGQGSTDTQYF. In DNA, the CDR3 is TGTGCCAGCAGTGACCCCTTAGGACAGGGGAGCACAGATACGCAGTATTTT.

This rearrangement joins TRBV7-9 to TRBJ2-2; D may match TRBD1 or TRBD2 (6 bases each). V lost 5 bases and J 6 bases, leaving 19 bases between the germline ends. Per germline, CDR1 SEHNR and CDR2 FQNEAQ (reference sequence). This CDR3 has 16 amino acids. This CDR3 is CASSEQGAGSSGELFF. The CDR3 DNA follows: TGTGCCAGCAGCGAACAGGGCGCCGGGAGTTCCGGGGAGCTGTTTTTT.